This section outlines one T cell receptor beta chain sequence together with its context. Its antigen is currently unknown. The junction departs from germline at one end; a sequencing error may be responsible. The data are from a study of cytomegalovirus exposure and HLA in healthy donors. Germline V CDR1 and CDR2: MNHNS, SASEGT. The CDR3 loop spans 14 amino acids. It was with 60 Vbeta and 13 Jbeta primers that the PCR ran. Here immunoSEQ multiplex PCR was the method, and the copy in TCRdb shows in-frame clones only, minus some. Of more than 130,000 clones listed, around 77% are singletons. Study conclusions and caveats: Available immune exposure information was restricted to CMV serostatus only.

This chain connects TRBV6-1 to TRBJ1-2; 7 positions agree with TRBD1. Sequenced material: PBMCs. The sequence was collected from a young man in good health and CMV-seronegative. The CDR3, as DNA: TGTGCCAGCAGTGAATCAGGGGGAGCCTATGGCTACCCCTTC. This codes for CASSESGGAYGYPF.